The rows below give T cell receptor beta chains drawn from one sample of a study of T-cell memory formation after mild COVID-19. TCRdb fed the 5' RACE reads into MiXCR, producing one record per CDR3 protein. This repertoire shows 450,000 or so distinct CDR3 sequences, about 23% found once; its top ten account for approximately 13%. The sequencing input was PBMCs or a T cell subset sorted from them (not recorded which). The source is an adult woman who had mild COVID-19 (a few samples of this study predate the infection). Cell type and time point are not known. Each CDR3 is given with its conserved first and last residue. A D gene is named only where the DNA matches it firmly. Clone size is not always given. Where it is, it says once, few, many or a class for expanded clones.

>TRBD1|-|TRBV2|TRBJ2-7
TGTGCCAGCAGTCTCTATGGACAGGGGGCCTACGAGCAGTACTTC
CASSLYGQGAYEQYF
>-|few|TRBV7-8|TRBJ2-3
TGTGCCAGCAGCTTAGGTAGAACGGGACACTTCACAGATACGCAGTATTTT
CASSLGRTGHFTDTQYF
>-|-|TRBV30|TRBJ2-2
TGTGCCTGGAGAAAGGCGGGCGACGGGGAGCTGTTTTTT
CAWRKAGDGELFF
>TRBD2|many|TRBV18|TRBJ2-7
TGTGCCAGCTCACCAGGGACTAGCGTCTACGAGCAGTACTTC
CASSPGTSVYEQYF
>-|few|TRBV11-2|TRBJ1-2
TGTGCCAGCAGCCTCCCGGGGAGGTCAACTAACTATGGCTACACCTTC
CASSLPGRSTNYGYTF
>TRBD1|-|TRBV6-1|TRBJ1-2
TGTGCCAGCAGTGAAGGGGGACAGGGATACTATGGCTACACCTTC
CASSEGGQGYYGYTF
>-|-|TRBV7-9|TRBJ2-5
TGTGCCAGCAGCAGCCGGGACCCCTGGCGGCAAGAGACCCAGTACTTC
CASSSRDPWRQETQYF
>TRBD2|-|TRBV4-2|TRBJ2-3
TGTGCCAGCAGCCCCCTGGGAAGCGGGGGGGTAGATTTCAATACGCAGTATTTT
CASSPLGSGGVDFNTQYF
>-|-|TRBV24-1|TRBJ2-1
TGTGCCACCAGTGACCCATATTCACAGGGAAATGAGCAGTTCTTC
CATSDPYSQGNEQFF
>-|-|TRBV27|TRBJ1-2
TGTGCCAGCAAAAAAGGGGCCCTAGACTATGGCTACACCTTC
CASKKGALDYGYTF
>TRBD1|few|TRBV15|TRBJ1-4
TGTGCCACCAGCTTCCGGGACAGGGCCGAAAAACTGTTTTTT
CATSFRDRAEKLFF
>-|few|TRBV4-1|TRBJ2-3
TGCGCCAGCAGCGGGGGGTATGCGGGGGCGCTCCCAGATACGCAGTATTTT
CASSGGYAGALPDTQYF
>TRBD2|-|TRBV5-1|TRBJ2-3
TGCGCCAGCCGGGGGGAGGTTAGCACAGATACGCAGTATTTT
CASRGEVSTDTQYF
>-|-|TRBV18|TRBJ1-6
TGTGCCAGCTCACCAGAACGGAGATGGGATAATTCACCCCTCCACTTT
CASSPERRWDNSPLHF
>-|-|TRBV2|TRBJ2-7
TGTGCCAGCATTCGAGCGGAGACCTACGAGCAGTACTTC
CASIRAETYEQYF
>TRBD1|-|TRBV6-5|TRBJ2-2
TGTGCCAGCAGTTACTCTCCGGGACAGGCGAACACCGGGGAGCTGTTTTTT
CASSYSPGQANTGELFF
>-|few|TRBV29-1|TRBJ1-1
TGCAGCGTCGCCCAGATTAGGGGCCACACTGAAGCTTTCTTT
CSVAQIRGHTEAFF
>-|few|TRBV5-1|TRBJ2-1
TGCGCCAGCAGCCCGGACGGGGGCGCGAACAATGAGCAGTTCTTC
CASSPDGGANNEQFF
>-|-|TRBV7-6|TRBJ2-3
TGTGCCAGCAGCCGGACGGGATATTTTGATACGCAGTATTTT
CASSRTGYFDTQYF
>-|few|TRBV7-2|TRBJ1-5
TGTGCCAGCAGCTCCCACGGTTATAGCAATCAGCCCCAGCATTTT
CASSSHGYSNQPQHF
>TRBD2|few|TRBV27|TRBJ2-7
TGTGCCAGCAGTTTTACCGCTAGCGGGAGTTACGAGCAGTACTTC
CASSFTASGSYEQYF
>-|-|TRBV29-1|TRBJ2-1
TGCAGCGGCCTGATTGGGCTGGTATACAATGAGCAGTTCTTC
CSGLIGLVYNEQFF
>TRBD1|few|TRBV4-1|TRBJ2-5
TGCGCCAGCAGCTTCGGACAGGGGGCGTCAGAGACCCAGTACTTC
CASSFGQGASETQYF
>-|few|TRBV4-1|TRBJ2-5
TGCGCCAGCAGCCAAGCCAGCGGGCAAGAGACCCAGTACTTC
CASSQASGQETQYF
>TRBD1|many|TRBV5-1|TRBJ2-3
TGCGCCAGCAGCGCGGGACAGGGTTCTTTTGGTGGCCCAGATACGCAGTATTTT
CASSAGQGSFGGPDTQYF
>TRBD1|many|TRBV7-2|TRBJ2-1
TGTGCCAGCAGCTTAATTGGGACAGGGGCTTACAATGAGCAGTTCTTC
CASSLIGTGAYNEQFF
>TRBD2|many|TRBV20-1|TRBJ2-3
TGCAGTGCTAGAGATTTCGAGCGGGGGGCCTCGACATCTTCAGATACGCAGTATTTT
CSARDFERGASTSSDTQYF
>TRBD2|few|TRBV5-1|TRBJ2-1
TGCGCCAGCATCCGGGTAGCGGGGGCGTCCTACAATGAGCAGTTCTTC
CASIRVAGASYNEQFF
>-|few|TRBV7-9|TRBJ2-5
TGTGCCAGCAGTTCAATGGGCGGAACCGGAGAGACCCAGTACTTC
CASSSMGGTGETQYF
>TRBD1|-|TRBV7-3|TRBJ2-1
TGTGCCAGCAGCCCAAGGACAGGATTCGAAGAGCAGTTCTTC
CASSPRTGFEEQFF
>TRBD1|few|TRBV3-1|TRBJ2-7
TGTGCCAGCAGCCAAGGGACAGGGTTCGAGCAGTACTTC
CASSQGTGFEQYF
>-|few|TRBV9|TRBJ1-4
TGTGCCAGCAGCGTAGGAGCCTATAATGAAAAACTGTTTTTT
CASSVGAYNEKLFF
>-|-|TRBV6-2/TRBV6-3|TRBJ1-6
TGTGCCAGCCGGAAGACTGGGGTGCGGGGGGCTCGGAATTCACCCCTCCACTTT
CASRKTGVRGARNSPLHF
>TRBD1|-|TRBV6-1|TRBJ2-5
TGTGCCAGCAGTGCCTGGGACAGGGACTATCGGGTGACCCAGTACTTC
CASSAWDRDYRVTQYF
>TRBD1|-|TRBV12-3/TRBV12-4|TRBJ2-7
TGTGCCAGCAGTCGTAGTGGGGGACAGTCCGGCGAGCAGTACTTC
CASSRSGGQSGEQYF
>TRBD2|few|TRBV24-1|TRBJ2-1
TGTGCCACCAGTGATCGGATGGGGACTAGAGACAATGAGCAGTTCTTC
CATSDRMGTRDNEQFF
>TRBD1|few|TRBV11-1|TRBJ2-7
TGTGCCAGCAGCTTAGGGGACAGTCCACACGAGCAGTACTTC
CASSLGDSPHEQYF
>TRBD1|-|TRBV5-1|TRBJ1-2
TGCGCCAGCAGCTTGGTACAGGGGCCGGATGGCTACACCTTC
CASSLVQGPDGYTF
>TRBD1|few|TRBV5-1|TRBJ1-1
TGCGCCAGCAGCTTGGGGGACAGGGGGATGGTGAACACTGAAGCTTTCTTT
CASSLGDRGMVNTEAFF
>-|-|TRBV30|TRBJ2-1
TGTGCCTGGACTCCCACCGGTGGTTACAATGAGCAGTTCTTC
CAWTPTGGYNEQFF
>TRBD1|few|TRBV7-9|TRBJ2-1
TGTGCCAGCAGCTTAGGGACAGGAGATACGAACTACAATGAGCAGTTCTTC
CASSLGTGDTNYNEQFF
>-|few|TRBV4-1|TRBJ2-7
TGCGCCAGCAGCCAAGATCCGGGCTCCTACGAGCAGTACTTC
CASSQDPGSYEQYF
>TRBD1|few|TRBV29-1|TRBJ1-4
TGCAGCGTTGCCGTGACAGGGATGGGTAATGAAAAACTGTTTTTT
CSVAVTGMGNEKLFF
>-|few|TRBV29-1|TRBJ2-1
TGCAGCGTCTCGCCGGGACCCACCATTTACAATGAGCAGTTCTTC
CSVSPGPTIYNEQFF
>-|-|TRBV5-1|TRBJ2-5
TGCGCCAGCAGCTTGGCCCCTCAGGGCGTGTTAGAGACCCAGTACTTC
CASSLAPQGVLETQYF
>TRBD1|-|TRBV4-1|TRBJ1-2
TGCGCCAGCAGCCAAACAATACCGGGACAGGGGGTCGACGCTAACTATGGCTACACCTTC
CASSQTIPGQGVDANYGYTF
>-|-|TRBV27|TRBJ2-1
TGTGCCAGCAGGCGCGGCCGCGGCTTATGGCTAGATGAGCAGTTCTTC
CASRRGRGLWLDEQFF
>TRBD1|-|TRBV9|TRBJ2-7
TGTGCCAGTGACATCGGGGACAGGGGACCTAGGCAGTACTTC
CASDIGDRGPRQYF
>-|-|TRBV11-2|TRBJ2-1
TGTGCCAGCAGCTTAGAGTTCGTCCCTTACGGGGAGCAGTTCTTC
CASSLEFVPYGEQFF
>TRBD2|-|TRBV10-3|TRBJ2-7
TGTGCCATCAGTGACCGACTAGCGAACTACGAGCAGTACTTC
CAISDRLANYEQYF
>-|-|TRBV7-6|TRBJ1-2
TGTGCCAGCAGCTTAGACTGGGGCCAGGGAGGCCATGGCTACACCTTC
CASSLDWGQGGHGYTF
>-|few|TRBV7-9|TRBJ1-5
TGTGCCAGCAGCTTAGCGGGGAACAATCAGCCCCAGCATTTT
CASSLAGNNQPQHF
>-|-|TRBV20-1|TRBJ2-5
TGCAGTGCTAGTGCCGGGGGTCAAGAGACCCAGTACTTC
CSASAGGQETQYF